This T cell receptor (beta chain) derives from a study of vaccination effects on CD4 cells after COVID-19. Study details: Two-dose BNT162b2 or mRNA-1273 vaccination was given to participants. Convalescent patient samples, from two individuals, date to 16 days and one week before vaccination.

Before sequencing, viral peptide pools were used by the ViraFEST assay to expand antigen-specific CD4+ T cells. Researchers isolated CD4+ T cells once approximately eleven days of culture had elapsed. SARS-CoV-2 infected the person between March and December 2020, as confirmed by PCR. Germline CDR1 SGHNT, CDR2 YYREEE (reference sequence). V gave up 6 bases and J gave up 1 base; unmatched junction bases: 5. There are 16 residues in the CDR3. Turning to this clone: Its antigen is not identified.

Only in-frame clones appear in the TCRdb table, and some are missing; sequencing was by immunoSEQ multiplex PCR. The sample lists tens of thousands of clones; around 75% were seen once. The specimen was CD4+ T cells from PBMCs cultured with a peptide pool, collected before COVID-19 vaccination. The chain couples TRBV5-4 to TRBJ2-3; 13 nucleotides match TRBD2. The receptor was isolated from a human donor who had a prior SARS-CoV-2 infection. CDR3: CASTSGLAGGTDTQYF. The DNA of the CDR3 is TGTGCCAGCACCTCCGGACTAGCGGGAGGCACAGATACGCAGTATTTT.